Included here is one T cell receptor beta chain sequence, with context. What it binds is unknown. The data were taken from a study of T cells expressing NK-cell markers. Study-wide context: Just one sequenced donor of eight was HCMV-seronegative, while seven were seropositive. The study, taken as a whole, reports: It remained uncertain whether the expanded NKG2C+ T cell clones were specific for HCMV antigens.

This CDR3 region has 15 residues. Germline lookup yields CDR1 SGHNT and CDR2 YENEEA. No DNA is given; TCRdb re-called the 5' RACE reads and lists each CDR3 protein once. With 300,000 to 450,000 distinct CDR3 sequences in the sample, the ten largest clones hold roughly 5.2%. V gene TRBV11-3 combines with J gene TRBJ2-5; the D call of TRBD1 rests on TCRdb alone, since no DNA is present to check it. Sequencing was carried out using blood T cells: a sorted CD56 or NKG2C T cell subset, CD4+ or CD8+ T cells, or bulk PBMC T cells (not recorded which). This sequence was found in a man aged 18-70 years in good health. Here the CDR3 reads CASSRSSGGRETQYF.